This TCR beta chain was documented in a study of cytomegalovirus exposure and HLA in healthy donors. Study as a whole: An earlier analysis found fewer than 140 million unique TCR beta sequences from about 190 million T cells.

The primer mix had 60 Vbeta and 13 Jbeta primers. Repertoires were generated with immunoSEQ multiplex PCR, while TCRdb's copy carries only in-frame clones and drops some. The sample records roughly 34,000 clones, approximately 70% being singletons. Regarding the study as a whole: Presence/absence analyses assumed roughly uniform sequencing depth across donors, which may not hold. Earlier results showed most TCR beta V segments being productive about 87% or about 30% of the time.

Of note for this clone: Antigen unknown.

This receptor was identified in a young man in good health and CMV-seronegative. The sample comprised PBMCs.

The CDR3 protein is CASRIGPSGEQFF. The CDR3 DNA follows: TGTGCCAGCAGGATTGGGCCTTCCGGTGAGCAGTTCTTC. The chain carries TRBV28 and TRBJ2-1, with unresolved D. The V end was cut by 6 bases, the J end by 9 bases, with 15 bases between. The CDR3 contains 13 residues. Germline V gene lookup returns CDR1 MDHEN and CDR2 SYDVKM.